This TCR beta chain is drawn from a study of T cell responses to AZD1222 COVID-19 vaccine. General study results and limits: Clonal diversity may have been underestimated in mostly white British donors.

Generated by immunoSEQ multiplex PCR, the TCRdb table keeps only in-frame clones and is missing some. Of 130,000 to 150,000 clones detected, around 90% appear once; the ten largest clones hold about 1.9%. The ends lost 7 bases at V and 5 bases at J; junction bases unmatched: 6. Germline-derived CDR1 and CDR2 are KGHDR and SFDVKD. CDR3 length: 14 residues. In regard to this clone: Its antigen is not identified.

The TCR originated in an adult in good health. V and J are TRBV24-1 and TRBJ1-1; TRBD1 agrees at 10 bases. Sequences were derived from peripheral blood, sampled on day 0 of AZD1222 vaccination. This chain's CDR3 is CATRRGTGDTEAFF. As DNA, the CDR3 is TGTGCCACCAGGAGGGGGACAGGGGATACTGAAGCTTTCTTT.